This TCR beta chain derives from a study of PD-L1 blockade in urothelial cancer (TCRdb year 2017). Background on the whole study: All patients started therapy around 2014 and received atezolizumab 1,200 mg intravenously every 3 weeks. Twenty-five of 29 patients were males with bladder-origin urothelial cancer, and about 65% of the 29 reported a prior smoking history. Patients had an ECOG performance status of 0 or 1 and had received between 0 and 3 prior chemotherapy regimens. Blood samples were analyzed 3 weeks after the start of treatment (second dose) and 6 weeks after the start of treatment. Blood samples gave a median of around 140,000 T cells and tens of thousands of unique TCRs, with a median clonality of around 0.08. The study was an exploratory multi-omic analysis of somatic, immune and clinical correlates of response to PD-L1 blockade with atezolizumab in urothelial cancer. Pretreatment tumor samples, along with matched peripheral blood serially collected before and after atezolizumab treatment, were subjected to TCR sequencing. Durable clinical benefit was defined as progression-free survival longer than 6 months, and TCR features were also tested against progression-free and overall survival. In the same patients, pretreatment tumors underwent whole exome sequencing and RNA sequencing in addition to TCR sequencing. Roughly ten patients achieved durable clinical benefit and 20 did not. Pretreatment blood TCR-seq was available for twenty-nine patients, at least one posttreatment blood collection was obtained for approximately 24 patients, and tumor TCR-seq was available for approximately 24 patients.

The CDR3 runs 13 residues from the cysteine to the phenylalanine. Just the 39-base CDR3 DNA is kept, in frame starting at base 1. V loses 0 bases, J loses 7 bases, and the germline ends lie 7 bases apart. The germline V gene gives CDR1 as SGHTA and CDR2 as FQGTGA. On the study overall, not on this receptor specifically: Greater expansion of tumor-associated TCR clones in peripheral blood 3 weeks after the start of treatment was observed in patients with durable benefit (n of about 20, p = 0.022). Improved progression-free and overall survival was associated with having pretreatment peripheral blood TCR clonality below the median. Because the sample size was small (n ≈ 31) and many exploratory analyses were performed, the results are intended to be hypothesis-generating.

In the case of this clone: No cognate antigen has been identified for it. Per-nucleotide qualities are absent, and no much larger clonotype sits a single base away.

A total of under 30 patients with locally advanced or metastatic urothelial carcinoma, treated at Memorial Sloan Kettering on a trial protocol, made up the cohort. Peripheral blood mononuclear cells were collected pretreatment and during treatment, with between 1 and 8 total time points obtained per patient. The Qiagen DNeasy Blood extraction kit was used to purify genomic DNA from total PBMCs and tumor samples. Collected pretreatment and during treatment, PBMCs were isolated and stored as previously described. Synthetic TCR analog templates were spiked into each PCR to estimate absolute template abundance from read counts. TCRbeta CDR3 regions were amplified from genomic DNA with bias-controlled V and J gene primers using the immunoSEQ assay. Rearranged TCRbeta segments were sequenced at approximately 20X coverage. Turning to the authors' computational methods: Sequencing errors were corrected by clustering, and CDR3s were annotated against IMGT so that V, D and J genes could be assigned. Out-of-frame and stop-codon sequences were excluded, and only productive TCRbeta rearrangements were used in downstream analyses. Clonality was calculated as one minus the Shannon entropy normalized by the log of the number of unique productive sequences. Fisher's exact test with Benjamini-Hochberg correction, at a threshold of adjusted p below 0.01, was used to find clones that differed between time points or between blood and tumor. This is the immuneACCESS table as TCRdb keeps it, with only in-frame sequences that have V and J called. A part of the clones is gone; compared with another copy, unresolved V genes explain less than half, and the rest is unexplained. V, J and clone size reflect that table, while D and trimming were determined from the DNA. This sample lists about 88,000 clones; roughly 90% were detected once. Around a tenth of the sample rests with the top ten.

The V gene is TRBV7-3 and the J gene is TRBJ2-1, with the D gene not confidently named. This clonotype was sampled from a man in his 60s with urothelial cancer. The input for sequencing was PBMCs, taken around atezolizumab (anti-PD-L1) treatment. The DNA sequence is TGTGCCAGCAGCTTAACCTCAGCGAATGAGCAGTTCTTC. The encoded protein is CASSLTSANEQFF.